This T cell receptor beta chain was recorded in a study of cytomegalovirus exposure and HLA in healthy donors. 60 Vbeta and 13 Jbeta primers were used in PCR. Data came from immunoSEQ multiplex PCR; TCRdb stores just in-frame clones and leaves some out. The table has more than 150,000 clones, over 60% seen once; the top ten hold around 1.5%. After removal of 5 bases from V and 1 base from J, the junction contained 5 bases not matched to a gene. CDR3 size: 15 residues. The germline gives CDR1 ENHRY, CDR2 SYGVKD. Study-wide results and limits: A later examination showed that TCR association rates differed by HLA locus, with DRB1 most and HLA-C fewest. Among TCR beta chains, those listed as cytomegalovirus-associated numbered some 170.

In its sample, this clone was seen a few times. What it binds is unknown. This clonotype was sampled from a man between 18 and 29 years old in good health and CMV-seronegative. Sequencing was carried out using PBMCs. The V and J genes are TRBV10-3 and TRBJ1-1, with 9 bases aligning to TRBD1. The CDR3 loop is CAISPRTGENTEAFF. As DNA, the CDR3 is TGTGCCATCAGTCCAAGGACAGGGGAGAACACTGAAGCTTTCTTT.